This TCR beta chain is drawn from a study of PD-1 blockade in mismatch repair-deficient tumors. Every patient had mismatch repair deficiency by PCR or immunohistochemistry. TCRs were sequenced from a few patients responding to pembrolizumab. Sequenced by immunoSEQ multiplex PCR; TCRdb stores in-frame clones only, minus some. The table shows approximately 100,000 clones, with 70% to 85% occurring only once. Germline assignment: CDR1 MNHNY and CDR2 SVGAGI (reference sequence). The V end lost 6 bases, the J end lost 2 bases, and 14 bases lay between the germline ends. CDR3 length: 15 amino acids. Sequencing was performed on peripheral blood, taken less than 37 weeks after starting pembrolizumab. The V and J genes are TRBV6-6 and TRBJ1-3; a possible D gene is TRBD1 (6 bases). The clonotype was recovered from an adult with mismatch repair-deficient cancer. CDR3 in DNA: TGTGCCAGCAGCCTGTCAGGGGTGGCTGGAAACACCATATATTTT. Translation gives CASSLSGVAGNTIYF.